These 6 T cell receptor beta chains originate from one sample sequenced in a study of cytomegalovirus exposure and HLA in healthy donors. Vbeta (60) and Jbeta (13) primers were used in the PCR. Assay: immunoSEQ multiplex PCR; the TCRdb copy retains only in-frame clones and omits some. Here the sample spans around 180,000 clones, about 84% being singletons. Sequences were obtained from PBMCs. Receptors were obtained from a man aged 18 to 35 in good health and CMV-seronegative.

This sequence joins TRBV6-1 and TRBJ1-2; 10 bases fit TRBD1. The CDR3 contains 14 residues. V lost 6 bases and J lost 8; bases outside the gene matches: 9. Per germline, CDR1 MNHNS and CDR2 SASEGT. CDR3 in DNA: TGTGCCAGCAGGGAGACAGGGGGCGCGGGAGGCTACACCTTC. Translating it yields CASRETGGAGGYTF.

This sequence joins TRBV2 and TRBJ1-1; D is ambiguous. V lost 5 bases and J 3 bases, leaving 13 bases between the germline ends. The germline V gene has CDR1 SNHLY and CDR2 FYNNEI. The CDR3 is 14 residues long. Here the CDR3 reads CASSSGGWDTEAFF. As DNA, the CDR3 is TGTGCCAGCAGTAGCGGAGGGTGGGACACTGAAGCTTTCTTT. The complete variable domain, with remaining parts taken from reference TRBV2 and TRBJ1-1, reads EPEVTQTPSHQVTQMGQEVILRCVPISNHLYFYWYRQILGQKVEFLVSFYNNEISEKSEIFDDQFSVERPDGSNFTLKIRSTKLEDSAMYFCASSSGGWDTEAFFGQGTRLTVV.

This chain uses TRBV28 with TRBJ2-7, with a weak D call TRBD1 (6 bases). The CDR3 consists of 13 residues. CDR1 MDHEN and CDR2 SYDVKM come from the germline V gene. V lost 3 bases to trimming and J lost 12 bases, with 18 bases between them. The CDR3 nucleotides are TGTGCCAGCAGTTTTAACTCCCGGACAGTGCTGTACTTC. Encoded protein: CASSFNSRTVLYF.

The chain combines TRBV27 with TRBJ2-1; D possibly corresponds to TRBD1 (5 bases). The CDR3 totals 13 residues. Trimming removed 8 bases from V and 0 bases from J, with 8 bases in between. The germline CDR1 and CDR2 sequences are MNHEY and SMNVEV (reference sequence). The CDR3 loop reads CASFDSSYNEQFF. The CDR3, as DNA: TGTGCCAGCTTCGACAGCTCCTACAATGAGCAGTTCTTC.

V usage is TRBV5-4 and J usage is TRBJ2-1, with 11 positions matching TRBD2. The CDR3 runs to 15 residues. Germline CDR1 reads SGHNT; CDR2 reads YYREEE (reference sequence). Trimming removed 2 bases from V and 7 bases from J; junction bases left unmatched: 5. The CDR3, as DNA: TGTGCCAGCAGCTTTCAGTCTAGCGGGGGGAATGAGCAGTTCTTC. This codes for CASSFQSSGGNEQFF.

The chain is built from TRBV5-1 and TRBJ2-5, with 7 bases that match TRBD2. After removal of 5 bases from V and 5 bases from J, the junction contained 6 bases not matched to a gene. Germline V gene sequence: CDR1 SGHRS, CDR2 YFSETQ. This CDR3 region has 13 residues. The CDR3 bases are TGCGCCAGCAGTTGGCGGGAGACCGAGACCCAGTACTTC. Its translation: CASSWRETETQYF. The complete variable domain, with remaining parts taken from reference TRBV5-1 and TRBJ2-5, reads KAGVTQTPRYLIKTRGQQVTLSCSPISGHRSVSWYQQTPGQGLQFLFEYFSETQRNKGNFPGRFSGRQFSNSRSEMNVSTLELGDSALYLCASSWRETETQYFGPGTRLLVL.